The 6 T cell receptor beta chains reported below all come from one sample, sequenced in a study of radiotherapy plus CTLA-4 blockade in lung cancer. Libraries were prepared by immunoSEQ multiplex PCR; TCRdb keeps only in-frame clonotypes and omits some of them. There are 55,000 to 65,000 clones in the sample; less than 85% occur only once, and 2.9% lies in the top ten. The specimen was peripheral blood, collected from a patient treated with radiotherapy plus ipilimumab. These TCRs come from a human donor with non-small cell lung cancer who had a complete response to radiotherapy plus ipilimumab.

In this sample, this clone turned up once. The chain links TRBV2 to TRBJ2-7; TRBD2 matches at 11 bases. Germline CDR1 is SNHLY and CDR2 is FYNNEI. The V segment lost 6 bases and the J segment 7 bases; nucleotides outside the gene matches: 8. The CDR3 runs to 14 residues. CDR3 DNA: TGTGCCAGCAGGGGGACTAGCGGTAAAGGAGAGCAGTACTTC. As protein: CASRGTSGKGEQYF.

This chain uses TRBV2 with TRBJ1-1; no clear D gene. Germline V CDR1 and CDR2: SNHLY, FYNNEI. This CDR3 contains 13 residues. Trimming shortened V by 7 bases and J by 0 bases, and 9 bases separated the two germline ends. CDR3: CASMRQVNTEAFF. The CDR3 DNA follows: TGTGCCAGCATGCGCCAGGTGAACACTGAAGCTTTCTTT.

The gene calls are TRBV6-5 and TRBJ2-7; 8 bases fit TRBD1. V lost 2 bases and J lost 2; bases outside the gene matches: 5. CDR1 and CDR2 (germline): MNHEY, SVGAGI. The CDR3 contains 15 residues. The DNA for the CDR3 is TGTGCCAGCAGTTACACCGGGACAGGAGCCTACGAGCAGTACTTC. Its translation: CASSYTGTGAYEQYF.

This chain connects TRBV7-2 to TRBJ2-1; 8 bases fit TRBD2. In germline, CDR1 is SGHTA, CDR2 FQGNSA. CDR3 length equals 17 residues. V shed 4 bases and J 9 bases; nucleotides not matched to a gene: 17. CDR3 region: CASSSHLARLAGGEQFF. The CDR3 nucleotides are TGTGCCAGCAGCTCCCACCTCGCTAGGCTAGCGGGCGGTGAGCAGTTCTTC.

The chain links TRBV2 to TRBJ1-2; D not resolved. V was shortened by 6 bases and J by 4 bases, with 15 bases between the two germline ends. Germline-derived CDR1 and CDR2 are SNHLY and FYNNEI. This CDR3 contains 14 residues. This chain's CDR3 is CASSAGRGAYGYTF. The CDR3 DNA reads as TGTGCCAGCAGCGCCGGACGGGGAGCCTATGGCTACACCTTC. Supplemented by reference TRBV2 and TRBJ1-2, the full variable domain reads EPEVTQTPSHQVTQMGQEVILRCVPISNHLYFYWYRQILGQKVEFLVSFYNNEISEKSEIFDDQFSVERPDGSNFTLKIRSTKLEDSAMYFCASSAGRGAYGYTFGSGTRLTVV.

The chain uses TRBV19 and TRBJ2-1, with TRBD1 as a possible D gene (6 bases). The germline gives CDR1 LNHDA, CDR2 SQIVND (reference sequence). The CDR3 has 16 residues. V was cut by 7 bases and J by 4 bases, with 20 bases left in between. The CDR3: CASMGPRGRDYNEQFF. The CDR3 DNA reads as TGTGCCAGTATGGGTCCCAGGGGCCGGGATTACAATGAGCAGTTCTTC. Together with reference TRBV19 and TRBJ2-1, the CDR3 gives the full variable domain: DGGITQSPKYLFRKEGQNVTLSCEQNLNHDAMYWYRQDPGQGLRLIYYSQIVNDFQKGDIAEGYSVSREKKESFPLTVTSAQKNPTAFYLCASMGPRGRDYNEQFFGPGTRLTVL.